This TCR beta chain was captured by sequencing in a study of shared clonotypes between healthy human individuals. The CDR3 sequence is 14 residues long. Germline V gene lookup returns CDR1 SGHNT and CDR2 YYREEE (reference sequence). V was pared by 2 bases and J by 5 bases, with 5 bases of the junction left unmatched. When replicate PCRs were run on unsorted PBMC, they used 300 ng DNA, 30,000 to 35,000 T cell genomes. Only in-frame clones appear in the TCRdb table, and some are missing; sequencing was by immunoSEQ multiplex PCR. The sample lists fewer than 550,000 clones, about 80% seen once, with under 15% in the top ten.

Sequences were obtained from PBMCs. The source of this sequence is a woman aged 40 to 50 in good health. Some clones in this sample may be carry-over from other donors' samples. This chain links TRBV5-4 with TRBJ2-3, with TRBD1 matching 7 bases. CDR3 residues: CASSLRQGKDTQYF. The CDR3 coding sequence is TGTGCCAGCAGCTTACGACAGGGAAAAGATACGCAGTATTTT. Using reference TRBV5-4 and TRBJ2-3 for the parts outside the CDR3, the full variable domain is ETGVTQSPTHLIKTRGQQVTLRCSSQSGHNTVSWYQQALGQGPQFIFQYYREEENGRGNFPPRFSGLQFPNYSSELNVNALELDDSALYLCASSLRQGKDTQYFGPGTRLTVL.